These 17 T cell receptor beta chains were sequenced from one sample in a study of cytomegalovirus exposure and HLA in healthy donors. 60 Vbeta and 13 Jbeta primers were used in PCR. Assay used: immunoSEQ multiplex PCR; TCRdb lists only in-frame clones, some missing. The sample records 100,000 to 150,000 clones, 65% to 80% being singletons. Sequences were obtained from PBMCs. The receptors shown here come from a woman aged 40 to 50 in good health and CMV-seronegative.

The gene calls are TRBV9 and TRBJ2-5, with D unclear. CDR3 length: 14 residues. Germline loops: CDR1 SGDLS, CDR2 YYNGEE. V was shortened by 0 bases and J by 5 bases, with 11 bases between the two germline ends. CDR3 loop: CASSVDVEDETQYF. The DNA for the CDR3 is TGTGCCAGCAGCGTAGATGTAGAAGATGAGACCCAGTACTTC.

The gene calls are TRBV11-1 and TRBJ1-1; TRBD1 agrees at 7 bases. CDR1 and CDR2 (germline): SGHAT, FQDESV (reference sequence). V shed 5 bases and J 0 bases; nucleotides not matched to a gene: 3. This CDR3 is built from 14 residues. In DNA, the CDR3 is TGTGCCAGCAGCCGGGGACAGCTGAACACTGAAGCTTTCTTT. Protein sequence: CASSRGQLNTEAFF.

The CDR3 nucleotides are TGTGCCAGCAGTGTCGGACATTCGGAGCATCAGCCCCAGCATTTT. Its protein is CASSVGHSEHQPQHF. The chain uses TRBV28 and TRBJ1-5, with a possible D match to TRBD1 (5 bases). Per germline, CDR1 MDHEN and CDR2 SYDVKM. V lost 5 bases and J lost 5, with 16 bases in between. CDR3 size: 15 residues.

V gene TRBV6-5 combines with J gene TRBJ2-5; 7 bases agree with TRBD2. With V trimmed by 4 bases and J by 5 bases, 7 bases remained unmatched. Germline assignment: CDR1 MNHEY and CDR2 SVGAGI. CDR3 length equals 14 residues. The CDR3 spells CASSSPGLWETQYF. The CDR3 nucleotides are TGTGCCAGCAGTTCGCCGGGACTATGGGAGACCCAGTACTTC.

Turning to this clone: Mismatch with germline at one junction end may stem from a read error. Within the sample, other DNA sequences also encode this same CDR3. The rearrangement joins TRBV2 to TRBJ1-6; TRBD1 aligns across 7 bases. CDR3 size: 14 residues. Germline-derived CDR1 and CDR2 are SNHLY and FYNNEI. In DNA, the CDR3 is TGTGCCAGCATGGGGACAGTCTATAATTCGCCCCTCCACTTT. It encodes CASMGTVYNSPLHF.

The V and J genes are TRBV19 and TRBJ2-7; 14 bases are shared with TRBD2. The CDR3 is made up of 16 amino acids. With V trimmed by 4 bases and J by 4 bases, 6 bases remained unmatched. Germline V gene data show CDR1 as LNHDA and CDR2 as SQIVND (reference sequence). CDR3 sequence (DNA): TGTGCCAGTAGTACCCCCGGGACTAGCGGGAGTTACGAGCAGTACTTC. Its translation is CASSTPGTSGSYEQYF.

The rearrangement joins TRBV27 to TRBJ1-4; 7 bases line up with TRBD1. Germline loops: CDR1 MNHEY, CDR2 SMNVEV (reference sequence). J was trimmed by 4 bases and V by 9 bases; bases with no gene match: 5. The length of the CDR3 is 13 residues. CDR3 nucleotides: TGTGCCAGTCCGGGACAGCTTAATGAAAAACTGTTTTTT. Translating it yields CASPGQLNEKLFF.

V gene TRBV6-1 combines with J gene TRBJ2-7, with D perhaps TRBD1 (5 bases). The V gene lost 8 bases and the J gene lost 1 base, with 15 bases spanning the gap. CDR3 size: 14 residues. Germline assignment: CDR1 MNHNS and CDR2 SASEGT. The CDR3 region has the DNA TGTGCCAGCTCCCCCCGGGCAGGGTCCTACGAGCAGTACTTC. Translating gives CASSPRAGSYEQYF.

This clone was recorded once. The rearrangement uses TRBV2 and TRBJ2-7; no definite D call. The ends were cut back, 10 bases at V and 2 bases at J, with 15 bases in the middle. The CDR3 length is 13 residues. Germline assignment: CDR1 SNHLY and CDR2 FYNNEI. This chain's CDR3 is CAIHEAATYEQYF. The CDR3 nucleotides are TGTGCCATCCATGAGGCAGCAACCTACGAGCAGTACTTC.

The chain uses TRBV6-1 and TRBJ2-7; D gene uncertain. The CDR3 length is 12 residues. V dropped 5 bases and J dropped 6 bases, with 11 bases sitting between them. CDR1 and CDR2 (germline): MNHNS, SASEGT. The CDR3 coding sequence is TGTGCCAGCAGTATCAGTGGCCGCGAGCAGTACTTC. Translation: CASSISGREQYF.

The chain has TRBV5-1 and TRBJ1-2; possible D gene TRBD1, 5 bases. Trimming pared 4 bases from V and 6 bases from J, leaving 19 bases between. CDR3 size: 15 residues. Germline lookup yields CDR1 SGHRS and CDR2 YFSETQ. This CDR3 is CASSPPGIGADGYTF. Written as DNA, the CDR3 is TGCGCCAGCAGCCCGCCGGGCATAGGGGCAGATGGCTACACCTTC. The full variable domain, with the rest looked up from reference TRBV5-1 and TRBJ1-2, is KAGVTQTPRYLIKTRGQQVTLSCSPISGHRSVSWYQQTPGQGLQFLFEYFSETQRNKGNFPGRFSGRQFSNSRSEMNVSTLELGDSALYLCASSPPGIGADGYTFGSGTRLTVV.

The chain has TRBV5-4 and TRBJ2-5; D possibly corresponds to TRBD1 (6 bases). The germline gives CDR1 SGHNT, CDR2 YYREEE (reference sequence). The CDR3 sequence is 14 residues long. Trimming stripped 1 base from V and 5 bases from J, with 12 bases between. The CDR3 region is CASSLSQGKETQYF. As DNA, the CDR3 is TGTGCCAGCAGCTTGTCCCAGGGGAAGGAGACCCAGTACTTC.

V is TRBV9 and J is TRBJ2-2; 8 positions match TRBD1. CDR1 SGDLS and CDR2 YYNGEE come from the germline V gene. V shed 2 bases, J shed 5 bases, and the junction held 8 bases outside the gene matches. The CDR3 loop spans 16 amino acids. The CDR3 DNA sequence: TGTGCCAGCAGCGTCTACACAGGGGGAATTACCGGGGAGCTGTTTTTT. Amino acid sequence: CASSVYTGGITGELFF.

This chain uses TRBV7-6 with TRBJ2-7; TRBD2 matches at 13 bases. The CDR3 consists of 16 residues. CDR1 is SGHVS, CDR2 FNYEAQ, per germline. Unmatched junction bases numbered 9, after V lost 0 bases and J lost 10 bases. The CDR3 region is CASSLAPGLAGAGQYF. In DNA, the CDR3 is TGTGCCAGCAGCTTAGCGCCCGGACTAGCGGGAGCGGGTCAGTACTTC.

The gene calls are TRBV25-1 and TRBJ1-4; 7 bases align to TRBD1. Germline V gene data show CDR1 as MGHDK and CDR2 as SYGVNS. The CDR3 is made up of 17 amino acids. Trimming at V came to 3 bases and at J to 1 base, leaving 8 bases not matched to a gene. CDR3 sequence: CASSDFTRQGTNEKLFF. The CDR3, as DNA: TGTGCCAGCAGTGATTTTACTAGACAGGGAACTAATGAAAAACTGTTTTTT.

This chain connects TRBV27 to TRBJ2-1; 13 nucleotides match TRBD2. Germline V gives CDR1 MNHEY, CDR2 SMNVEV (reference sequence). CDR3 length: 17 amino acids. V lost 5 bases and J lost 0; bases outside the gene matches: 4. Here the CDR3 reads CASSPGLAGSSYNEQFF. CDR3 DNA: TGTGCCAGCAGTCCGGGACTAGCGGGAAGCTCCTACAATGAGCAGTTCTTC.

This chain uses TRBV6-4 with TRBJ2-2; 12 positions match TRBD1. Per germline, CDR1 MRHNA and CDR2 SNTAGT. This CDR3 has 17 amino acids. V was clipped by 4 bases and J by 7 bases; unmatched bases: 10. The CDR3 DNA is TGTGCCAGCAGTGCCTCCGGGACAGGGGGCCGGGGCGGGGAGCTGTTTTTT. Encoded protein: CASSASGTGGRGGELFF.